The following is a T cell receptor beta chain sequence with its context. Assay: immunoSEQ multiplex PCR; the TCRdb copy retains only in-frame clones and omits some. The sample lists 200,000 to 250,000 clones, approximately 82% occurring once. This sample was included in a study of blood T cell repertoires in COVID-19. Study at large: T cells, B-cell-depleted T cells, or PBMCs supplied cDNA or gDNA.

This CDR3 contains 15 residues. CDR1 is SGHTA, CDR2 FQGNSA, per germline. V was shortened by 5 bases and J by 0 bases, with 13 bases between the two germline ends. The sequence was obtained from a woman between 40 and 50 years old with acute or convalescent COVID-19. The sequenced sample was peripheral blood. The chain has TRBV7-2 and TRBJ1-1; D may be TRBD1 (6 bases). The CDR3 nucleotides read TGTGCCAGCAGCCCGGACGGGGGGCTGAACACTGAAGCTTTCTTT. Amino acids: CASSPDGGLNTEAFF.